The 17 T cell receptor beta chains below come from one sample, sequenced in a study of CD8 T cells in Susac syndrome. An amount of RNA that ranged from roughly 0.5 to 1 ug was reverse transcribed with random hexamers. One entry per CDR3 protein results from TCRdb running MiXCR on the immunoSEQ multiplex PCR reads. The table records approximately 120,000 distinct CDR3 sequences, approximately 95% of them present only once. Sequenced: CD8+ T cells from PBMCs. The receptors derive from a human donor with multiple sclerosis.

This clonotype is a singleton in its sample. The chain has TRBV2 and TRBJ2-2; tentative D call: TRBD1 (6 bases). V lost 6 bases to trimming and J lost 4 bases, with 12 bases between them. Germline V lookup: CDR1 SNHLY, CDR2 FYNNEI. The CDR3 loop spans 14 amino acids. In nucleotides, the CDR3 is TGTGCCAGCAGGGACAAAGGGGGCACCGGGGAGCTGTTTTTT. Translation gives CASRDKGGTGELFF.

The chain has TRBV6-1 and TRBJ2-5; D uncertain. The CDR3 length is 12 residues. Per the germline V gene, CDR1 is MNHNS and CDR2 is SASEGT. V was pared by 10 bases and J by 0 bases, with 9 bases between. DNA of the CDR3: TGTGCCAAGAGGAAGTACCAAGAGACCCAGTACTTC. This sequence encodes CAKRKYQETQYF.

The gene calls are TRBV14 and TRBJ1-4; D remains unclear. V lost 1 base and J 10 bases, leaving 7 bases between the germline ends. From germline, CDR1 is SGHDN and CDR2 FVKESK. The CDR3 is 12 amino acids. The CDR3 region has the DNA TGTGCCAGCAGCCAAGGTCACGGAAAACTGTTTTTT. Protein product: CASSQGHGKLFF.

This sequence joins TRBV21-1 and TRBJ2-2; TRBD1, the table's D call, lacks a check against the DNA. TRBV21-1 is designated a pseudogene. The CDR3 length is 20 residues. The CDR3 here is CASSNTTQSGGKVNTGELFF. Here the CDR3 DNA reads TGTGCCAGCAGCAATACGACCCAGTCAGGGGGCAAAGTGAACACCGGGGAGCTGTTTTTT.

The V gene is TRBV4-2, the J gene TRBJ1-1; D is possibly TRBD1 (6 bases). Trimming pared 1 base from V and 11 bases from J, leaving 11 bases between. CDR1 and CDR2 from the germline V gene are LGHNA and YNFKEQ. This CDR3 has 12 residues. The CDR3 here is CASSQGGAGAFF. CDR3 DNA: TGTGCCAGCAGCCAAGGGGGGGCTGGGGCTTTCTTT.

J is TRBJ2-7 and V is TRBV20-1; D perhaps matches TRBD2 (5 bases). From germline, CDR1 is DFQATT and CDR2 SNEGSKA (reference sequence). V shed 6 bases and J shed 3 bases, with 15 bases lying between them. This CDR3 has 13 amino acids. The CDR3 bases are TGCAGTGCCAGGTCGGGGATTAACTACGAGCAGTACTTC. Translation: CSARSGINYEQYF.

This chain joins TRBV12-3 or TRBV12-4 and TRBJ2-7; D may match TRBD1 or TRBD2 (5 bases each). V was cut by 6 bases and J by 1 base, with 16 bases left in between. This CDR3 comprises 15 residues. This CDR3 reads CASSSGTEGSYEQYF. CDR3 coding DNA: TGTGCCAGCAGCTCCGGGACGGAAGGGTCCTACGAGCAGTACTTC.

V gene TRBV4-1 combines with J gene TRBJ2-1, with TRBD2 identical over 8 bases. Unmatched junction bases numbered 7, after V lost 2 bases and J lost 4 bases. CDR1 and CDR2 (germline): MGHRA, YSYEKL. This CDR3 comprises 16 residues. The CDR3 reads CASSQYGTRGYNEQFF. The CDR3 coding sequence is TGCGCCAGCAGCCAATATGGGACTAGAGGATACAATGAGCAGTTCTTC.

V is TRBV6-1 and J is TRBJ2-2, with 9 positions matching TRBD1. J gave up 5 bases and V 5 bases, and 9 bases lay outside the gene matches. The CDR3 length is 16 residues. Germline V lookup: CDR1 MNHNS, CDR2 SASEGT. In DNA, the CDR3 is TGTGCCAGCAGTACACGGCAGGGACAGGGTACCGGGGAGCTGTTTTTT. As protein: CASSTRQGQGTGELFF.

The chain has TRBV6-5 and TRBJ2-7, with 8 bases lining up with TRBD2. The CDR3 has 16 amino acids. CDR1 and CDR2 (germline): MNHEY, SVGAGI. Trimming at V came to 4 bases and at J to 3 bases, leaving 11 bases not matched to a gene. The CDR3 region has the DNA TGTGCCAGCAGTTTGAGCGGGGGTGGATCCCTCTACGAGCAGTACTTC. Translating it yields CASSLSGGGSLYEQYF.

The V and J genes are TRBV7-6 and TRBJ2-1; D is perhaps TRBD2 (6 bases). The CDR3 runs to 15 residues. V lost 0 bases and J lost 7, with 13 bases in between. Germline loops: CDR1 SGHVS, CDR2 FNYEAQ. The CDR3 loop reads CASSLALGTLNEQFF. The CDR3 DNA sequence: TGTGCCAGCAGCTTAGCGCTAGGGACTCTAAATGAGCAGTTCTTC.

As to this clonotype: Mismatch with germline at one junction end may stem from a read error. The chain links TRBV12-3 or TRBV12-4 to TRBJ1-5; D gene uncertain. The CDR3 runs to 14 residues. The CDR3 DNA reads as TGCGCCAGCACCTTAGACCCGAGCAATCAGCCCCAGCATTTT. Its translation: CASTLDPSNQPQHF.

This chain connects TRBV6-4 to TRBJ2-7; D not certain. Per germline, CDR1 MRHNA and CDR2 SNTAGT. This CDR3 has 15 amino acids. V was shortened by 0 bases and J by 3 bases, with 12 bases between the two germline ends. In nucleotides, the CDR3 is TGTGCCAGCAGTGACTCGCGGACCAAGATCTACGAGCAGTACGTC. It specifies CASSDSRTKIYEQYV.

The gene calls are TRBV24-1 and TRBJ2-2; D not certain. CDR1 is KGHDR and CDR2 is SFDVKD in the germline V gene. The CDR3 is made up of 16 amino acids. V was clipped by 3 bases and J by 0 bases, with 10 bases between them. The CDR3 nucleotides are TGTGCCACCAGTGATATTATAGGAGCGAACACCGGGGAGCTGTTTTTT. Protein: CATSDIIGANTGELFF.

The V call is TRBV7-9, the J call TRBJ1-5, with D possibly TRBD1 on 6 matching bases. V lost 5 bases and J 9 bases, leaving 20 bases between the germline ends. Germline-derived CDR1 and CDR2 are SEHNR and FQNEAQ (reference sequence). The length of the CDR3 is 15 residues. CDR3 nucleotides: TGTGCCAGCAGCCCTGGGACACCCGGTGGGCCGCCCCAGCATTTT. Translating it yields CASSPGTPGGPPQHF.

The chain has TRBV27 and TRBJ2-1; 10 nucleotides align to TRBD2. V trimming: 2 bases; J trimming: 9 bases; junction bases outside the gene matches: 7. The CDR3 runs 15 residues. The V gene's germline CDR1 is MNHEY and CDR2 SMNVEV (reference sequence). The CDR3 reads CASSLTSGINVEQFF. In DNA, the CDR3 is TGTGCCAGCAGTTTAACTAGCGGGATTAACGTTGAGCAGTTCTTC.

The chain employs TRBV30 and TRBJ2-1; the D is unclear. Trimming removed 0 bases from V and 5 bases from J, with 5 bases in between. There are 12 residues in the CDR3. Germline lookup yields CDR1 GTSNPN and CDR2 SVGIG (reference sequence). The CDR3 DNA reads as TGTGCCTGGAGTGTAACGCACAATGAGCAGTTCTTC. This translates into CAWSVTHNEQFF.